This T cell receptor beta chain was captured in a study of T-cell reconstitution after alpha-beta-depleted transplantation in children. A library of TCRbeta sequences, prepared with unique molecular identifiers, was generated. TCRdb redid the calling of the PCR reads with MiXCR, one entry per CDR3 protein. The table shows around 600,000 distinct CDR3 sequences, with under 12% occurring only once. The germline CDR1 and CDR2 sequences are KGHDR and SFDVKD. Trimming shortened V by 3 bases and J by 6 bases, and 10 bases separated the two germline ends. The CDR3 is 13 residues long. This clonotype has just a few counts.

The origin of this receptor is a human donor who donated a stem cell graft to a child with acute myeloid leukemia. V is TRBV24-1 and J is TRBJ1-1; D is unclear. The source material was PBMCs from the stem cell graft donor, sampled from the stem cell graft. CDR3 in amino acids: CATSDAGRAEAFF. The CDR3 DNA follows: TGTGCCACCAGTGATGCCGGAAGGGCTGAAGCTTTCTTT.